This T cell receptor beta chain was sequenced in a study of blood T cell repertoires in COVID-19. About the study: Material from acute and convalescent COVID-19 was sourced from the United States, Italy and Spain.

Assay: immunoSEQ multiplex PCR; the TCRdb copy retains only in-frame clones and omits some. The sample records 200,000 to 300,000 clones, about 89% being singletons. Participants were aged about 18 to 90 years, lived in over 20 US areas, and enrolled virtually. Clinical history as reported by participants underpinned cohort assignment. The source of this sequence is a man aged 35 to 55 who had recovered from COVID-19. Sequences were obtained from PBMCs or T cells enriched from blood (not recorded which).

In nucleotides, the CDR3 is TGTGCCAGCAGGGAGGTCAATGAGCAGTTCTTC. This translates into CASREVNEQFF. This rearrangement joins TRBV28 to TRBJ2-1, with D perhaps matching TRBD2 (5 bases). The CDR3 runs to 11 residues. V was pared by 6 bases and J by 6 bases, with 6 bases between. Looked up from germline, CDR1 is MDHEN and CDR2 is SYDVKM.